This T cell receptor beta chain emerged from a study of blood T cell repertoires in COVID-19. On the study more broadly: There were acute and convalescent COVID-19 samples, and they came from the United States, Italy and Spain. PBMCs, B-cell-depleted T cells, or T cells provided the cDNA or gDNA that made up the material.

Authors' analysis steps: Amplifying reference gene primers gave estimates of nucleated cell counts. Clones were sequenced by immunoSEQ multiplex PCR, and TCRdb holds only the in-frame ones, with some missing. The DNA gave D and trimming, while V, J and clone size come from that table. The data show about 97,000 clones, around 86% seen once. Trimming took off 2 bases at V and 11 bases at J, with 13 bases between the two ends. The CDR3 is made up of 13 amino acids. Germline V CDR1 and CDR2: MNHNS, SASEGT. The sequence was obtained from a man aged 50 or older with active or convalescent COVID-19. The chain uses TRBV6-1 and TRBJ1-5; no reliable D call. The sample was peripheral blood. CDR3 sequence reads: CASSEHTGRAQHF. The CDR3 nucleotides read TGTGCCAGCAGTGAACATACCGGGAGGGCCCAGCATTTT.